This T cell receptor beta chain was sequenced for a study of blood T cell repertoires in COVID-19. In the study overall: From T cells, B-cell-depleted T cells, or PBMCs came the material, which was cDNA or gDNA.

In the original analysis: Reference gene primer amplification in the assay estimated nucleated cell counts. The table came from immunoSEQ multiplex PCR; TCRdb's copy has only in-frame clones and leaves some out. The V and J calls and the clone size are those of that table, but D and trimming were determined from the DNA. The repertoire holds around 30,000 clones, with around 90% as singletons. Only one count was recorded for this clone. This CDR3 is 15 amino acids long. Germline V gene sequence: CDR1 MNHEY, CDR2 SVGAGI. The V segment lost 5 bases and the J segment 2 bases; nucleotides outside the gene matches: 7.

The sequenced material came from peripheral blood. The TCR sequence derives from a man in his sixties with active COVID-19. The chain combines TRBV6-5 with TRBJ2-7; 9 positions match TRBD2. Here the CDR3 DNA reads TGTGCCAGCAGTACCGGACTAGCGCAGACCTACGAGCAGTACTTC. This gives the protein CASSTGLAQTYEQYF.